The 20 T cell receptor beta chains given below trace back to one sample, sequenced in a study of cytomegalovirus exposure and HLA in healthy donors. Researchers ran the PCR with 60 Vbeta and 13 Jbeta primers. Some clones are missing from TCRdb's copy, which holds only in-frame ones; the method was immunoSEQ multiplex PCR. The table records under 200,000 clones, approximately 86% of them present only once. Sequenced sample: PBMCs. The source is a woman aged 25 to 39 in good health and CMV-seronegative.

CDR3 loop: CASRRRQGNYGYTF. DNA of the CDR3: TGTGCCAGCAGGCGTCGACAGGGAAACTATGGCTACACCTTC. This chain connects TRBV6-1 to TRBJ1-2; 7 nucleotides align to TRBD1. Germline V gene data show CDR1 as MNHNS and CDR2 as SASEGT. Trimming at V came to 6 bases and at J to 2 bases, leaving 6 bases not matched to a gene. The CDR3 is 14 amino acids.

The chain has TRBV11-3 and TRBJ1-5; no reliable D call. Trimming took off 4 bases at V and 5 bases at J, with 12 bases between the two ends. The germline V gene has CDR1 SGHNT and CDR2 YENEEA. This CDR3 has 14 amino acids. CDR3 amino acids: CASSCSGSDQPQHF. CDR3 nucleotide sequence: TGTGCCAGCAGCTGTTCGGGGTCGGATCAGCCCCAGCATTTT. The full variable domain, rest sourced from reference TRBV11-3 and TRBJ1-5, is EAGVVQSPRYKIIEKKQPVAFWCNPISGHNTLYWYLQNLGQGPELLIRYENEEAVDDSQLPKDRFSAERLKGVDSTLKIQPAELGDSAVYLCASSCSGSDQPQHFGDGTRLSIL.

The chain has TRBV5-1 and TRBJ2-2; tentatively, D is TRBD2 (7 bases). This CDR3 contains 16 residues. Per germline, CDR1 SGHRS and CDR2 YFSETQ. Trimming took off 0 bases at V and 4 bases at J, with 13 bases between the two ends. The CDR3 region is CASSLEGGARTGELFF. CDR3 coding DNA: TGCGCCAGCAGCTTGGAGGGGGGGGCGCGCACCGGGGAGCTGTTTTTT.

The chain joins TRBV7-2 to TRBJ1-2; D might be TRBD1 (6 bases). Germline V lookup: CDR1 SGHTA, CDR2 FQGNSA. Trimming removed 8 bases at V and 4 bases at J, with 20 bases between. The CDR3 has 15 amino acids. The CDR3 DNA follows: TGTGCCAGCGCCCGGGGGGCGGCAAGTAGCTATGGCTACACCTTC. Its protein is CASARGAASSYGYTF.

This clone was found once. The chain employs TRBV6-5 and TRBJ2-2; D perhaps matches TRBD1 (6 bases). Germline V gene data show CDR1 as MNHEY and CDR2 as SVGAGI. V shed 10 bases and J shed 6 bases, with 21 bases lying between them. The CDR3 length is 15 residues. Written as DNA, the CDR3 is TGTGCCATTTCCCCCGGGACACATGTAGCCGGGGAGCTGTTTTTT. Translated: CAISPGTHVAGELFF.

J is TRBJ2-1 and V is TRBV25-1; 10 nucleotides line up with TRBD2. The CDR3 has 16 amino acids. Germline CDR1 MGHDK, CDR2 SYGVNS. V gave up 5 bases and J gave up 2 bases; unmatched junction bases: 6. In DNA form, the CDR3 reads TGTGCCAGCAGTTTTAGGACTAGCGGACCCTACAATGAGCAGTTCTTC. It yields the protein CASSFRTSGPYNEQFF.

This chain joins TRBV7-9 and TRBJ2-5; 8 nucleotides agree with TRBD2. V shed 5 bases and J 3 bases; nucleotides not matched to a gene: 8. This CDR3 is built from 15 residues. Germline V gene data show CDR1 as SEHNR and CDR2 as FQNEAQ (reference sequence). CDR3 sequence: CASSPYRGGEETQYF. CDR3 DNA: TGTGCCAGCAGCCCCTACCGGGGGGGGGAAGAGACCCAGTACTTC.

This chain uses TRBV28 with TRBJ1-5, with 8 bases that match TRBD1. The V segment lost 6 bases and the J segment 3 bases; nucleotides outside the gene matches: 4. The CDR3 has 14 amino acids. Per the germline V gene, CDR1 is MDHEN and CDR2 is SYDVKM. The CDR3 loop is CASRGTGDNQPQHF. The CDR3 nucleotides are TGTGCCAGCAGGGGGACAGGTGACAATCAGCCCCAGCATTTT.

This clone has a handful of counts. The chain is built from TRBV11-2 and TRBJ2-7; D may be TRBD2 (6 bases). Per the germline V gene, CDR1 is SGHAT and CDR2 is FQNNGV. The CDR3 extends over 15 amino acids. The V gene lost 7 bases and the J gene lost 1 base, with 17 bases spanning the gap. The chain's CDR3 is CASKLEGGLSYEQYF. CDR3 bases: TGTGCCAGCAAGCTGGAGGGTGGCTTGTCCTACGAGCAGTACTTC.

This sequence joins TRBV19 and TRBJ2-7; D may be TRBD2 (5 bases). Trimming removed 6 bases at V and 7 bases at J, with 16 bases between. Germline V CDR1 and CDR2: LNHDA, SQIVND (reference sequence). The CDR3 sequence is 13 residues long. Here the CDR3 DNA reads TGTGCCAGTAGCGAGGGCCCTGAGGTTGAGCAGTACTTC. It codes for CASSEGPEVEQYF.

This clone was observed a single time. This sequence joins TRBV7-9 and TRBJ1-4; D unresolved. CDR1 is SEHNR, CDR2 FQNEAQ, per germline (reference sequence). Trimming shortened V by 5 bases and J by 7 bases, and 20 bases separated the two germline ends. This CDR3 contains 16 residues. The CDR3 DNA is TGTGCCAGCAGCCCCCCCCTATATGGGGAGTTTGAAAAACTGTTTTTT. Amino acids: CASSPPLYGEFEKLFF.

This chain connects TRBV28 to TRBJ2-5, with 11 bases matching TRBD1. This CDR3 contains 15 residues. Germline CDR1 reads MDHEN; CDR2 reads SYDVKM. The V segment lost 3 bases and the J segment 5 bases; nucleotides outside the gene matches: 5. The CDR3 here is CASSFGTGGHETQYF. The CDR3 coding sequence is TGTGCCAGCAGTTTTGGGACAGGGGGTCACGAGACCCAGTACTTC. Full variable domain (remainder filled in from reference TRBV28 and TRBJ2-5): DVKVTQSSRYLVKRTGEKVFLECVQDMDHENMFWYRQDPGLGLRLIYFSYDVKMKEKGDIPEGYSVSREKKERFSLILESASTNQTSMYLCASSFGTGGHETQYFGPGTRLLVL.

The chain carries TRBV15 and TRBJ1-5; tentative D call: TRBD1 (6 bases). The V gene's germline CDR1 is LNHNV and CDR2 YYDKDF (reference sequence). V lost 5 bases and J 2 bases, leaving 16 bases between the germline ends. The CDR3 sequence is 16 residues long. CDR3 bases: TGTGCCACCAGCCCTGAGAGACAGGATGGCAATCAGCCCCAGCATTTT. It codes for CATSPERQDGNQPQHF. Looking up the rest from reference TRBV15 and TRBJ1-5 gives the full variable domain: DAMVIQNPRYQVTQFGKPVTLSCSQTLNHNVMYWYQQKSSQAPKLLFHYYDKDFNNEADTPDNFQSRRPNTSFCFLDIRSPGLGDTAMYLCATSPERQDGNQPQHFGDGTRLSIL.

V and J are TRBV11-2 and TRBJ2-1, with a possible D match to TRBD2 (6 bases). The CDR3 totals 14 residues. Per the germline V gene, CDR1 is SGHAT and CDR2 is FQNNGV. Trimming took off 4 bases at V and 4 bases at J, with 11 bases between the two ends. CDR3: CASSYGSGYNEQFF. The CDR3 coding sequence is TGTGCCAGCAGCTACGGGAGTGGGTACAATGAGCAGTTCTTC. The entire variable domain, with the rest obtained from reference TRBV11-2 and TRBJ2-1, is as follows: EAGVAQSPRYKIIEKRQSVAFWCNPISGHATLYWYQQILGQGPKLLIQFQNNGVVDDSQLPKDRFSAERLKGVDSTLKIQPAKLEDSAVYLCASSYGSGYNEQFFGPGTRLTVL.

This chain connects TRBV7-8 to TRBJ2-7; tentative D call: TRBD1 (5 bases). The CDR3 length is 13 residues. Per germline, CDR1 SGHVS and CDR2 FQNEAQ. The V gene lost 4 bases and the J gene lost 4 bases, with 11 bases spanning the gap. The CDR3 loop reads CASSSGQPYEQYF. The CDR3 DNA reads TGTGCCAGCAGCTCCGGACAACCTTACGAGCAGTACTTC.

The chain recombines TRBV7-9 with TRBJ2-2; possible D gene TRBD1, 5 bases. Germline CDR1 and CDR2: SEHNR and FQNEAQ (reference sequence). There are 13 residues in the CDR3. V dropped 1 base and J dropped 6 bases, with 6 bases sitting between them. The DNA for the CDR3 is TGTGCCAGCAGCTTAGTAGGGGCCGGGGAGCTGTTTTTT. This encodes CASSLVGAGELFF. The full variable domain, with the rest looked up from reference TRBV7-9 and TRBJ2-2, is DTGVSQNPRHKITKRGQNVTFRCDPISEHNRLYWYRQTLGQGPEFLTYFQNEAQLEKSRLLSDRFSAERPKGSFSTLEIQRTEQGDSAMYLCASSLVGAGELFFGEGSRLTVL.

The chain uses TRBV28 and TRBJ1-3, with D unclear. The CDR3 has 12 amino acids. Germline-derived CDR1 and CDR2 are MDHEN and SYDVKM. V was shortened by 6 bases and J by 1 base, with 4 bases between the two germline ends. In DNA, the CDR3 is TGTGCCAGCAGCGGGTCTGGAAACACCATATATTTT. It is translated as CASSGSGNTIYF. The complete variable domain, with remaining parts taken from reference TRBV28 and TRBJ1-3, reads DVKVTQSSRYLVKRTGEKVFLECVQDMDHENMFWYRQDPGLGLRLIYFSYDVKMKEKGDIPEGYSVSREKKERFSLILESASTNQTSMYLCASSGSGNTIYFGEGSWLTVV.

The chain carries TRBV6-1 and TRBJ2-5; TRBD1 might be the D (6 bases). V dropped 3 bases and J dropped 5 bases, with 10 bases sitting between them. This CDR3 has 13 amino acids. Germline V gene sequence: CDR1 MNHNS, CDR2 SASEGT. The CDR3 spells CASSEGQYETQYF. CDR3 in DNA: TGTGCCAGCAGTGAGGGACAATATGAGACCCAGTACTTC.

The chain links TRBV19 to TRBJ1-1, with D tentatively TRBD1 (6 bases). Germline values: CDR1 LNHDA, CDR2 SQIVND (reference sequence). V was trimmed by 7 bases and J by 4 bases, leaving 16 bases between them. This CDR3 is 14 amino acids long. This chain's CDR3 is CASIPRGASTEAFF. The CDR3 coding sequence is TGTGCCAGTATCCCCCGGGGGGCGAGCACTGAAGCTTTCTTT.

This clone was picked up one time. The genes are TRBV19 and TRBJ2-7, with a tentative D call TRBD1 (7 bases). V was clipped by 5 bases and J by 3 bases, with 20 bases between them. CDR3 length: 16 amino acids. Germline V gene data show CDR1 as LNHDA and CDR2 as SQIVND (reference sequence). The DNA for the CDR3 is TGTGCCAGTAGTCGGAGGTCCGGCGGGGACAGCTACGAGCAGTACTTC. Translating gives CASSRRSGGDSYEQYF.